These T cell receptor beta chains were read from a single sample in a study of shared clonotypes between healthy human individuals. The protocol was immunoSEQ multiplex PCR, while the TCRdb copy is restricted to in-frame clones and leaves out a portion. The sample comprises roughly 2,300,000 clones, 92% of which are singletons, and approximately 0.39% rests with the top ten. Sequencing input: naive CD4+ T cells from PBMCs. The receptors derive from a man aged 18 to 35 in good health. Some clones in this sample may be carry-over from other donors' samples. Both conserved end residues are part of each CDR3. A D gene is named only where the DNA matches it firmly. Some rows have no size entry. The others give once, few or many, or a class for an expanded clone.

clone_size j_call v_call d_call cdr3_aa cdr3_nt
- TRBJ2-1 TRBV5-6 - CASSLFPSSYNEQFF TGTGCCAGCAGCTTGTTCCCCTCCTCCTACAATGAGCAGTTCTTC
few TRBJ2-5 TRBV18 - CASSRQETQYF TGTGCCAGCTCACGCCAAGAGACCCAGTACTTC
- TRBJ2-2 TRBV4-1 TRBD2 CASSQVPSGNTGELFF TGCGCCAGCAGCCAAGTCCCTAGCGGGAACACCGGGGAGCTGTTTTTT
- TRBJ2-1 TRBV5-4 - CASSFTPEGEQFF TGTGCCAGCAGCTTCACCCCGGAGGGTGAGCAGTTCTTC
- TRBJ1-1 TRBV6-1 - CASSGQLNTEAFF TGTGCCAGCAGTGGTCAGTTGAACACTGAAGCTTTCTTT
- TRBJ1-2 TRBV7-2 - CASSSVGGDGYTF TGTGCCAGCAGTTCCGTCGGGGGGGATGGCTACACCTTC
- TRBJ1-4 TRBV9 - CASSVAQQGPNEKLFF TGTGCCAGCAGCGTAGCCCAACAGGGCCCTAATGAAAAACTGTTTTTT
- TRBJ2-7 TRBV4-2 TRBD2 CASSQAASGALSSYEQYF TGTGCCAGCAGCCAAGCGGCTAGCGGGGCTTTGAGCTCCTACGAGCAGTACTTC
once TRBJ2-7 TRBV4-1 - CASSQAPGQLRSYEQYF TGCGCCAGCAGCCAGGCTCCCGGACAGTTACGATCCTACGAGCAGTACTTC
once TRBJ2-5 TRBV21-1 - CASSKDVGQGTETQYF -
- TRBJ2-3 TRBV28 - CASSPPFFRGYTDTQYF TGTGCCAGCAGTCCCCCCTTCTTTAGGGGGTACACAGATACGCAGTATTTT
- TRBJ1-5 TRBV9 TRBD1 CASSATGGIQPQHF TGTGCCAGCAGCGCAACAGGGGGCATCCAGCCCCAGCATTTT
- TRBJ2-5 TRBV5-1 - CASSPGVKETQYF TGCGCCAGCAGTCCCGGGGTGAAAGAGACCCAGTACTTC
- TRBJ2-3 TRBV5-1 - CASAQGPTDTQYF TGCGCCTCAGCCCAGGGCCCCACAGATACGCAGTATTTT
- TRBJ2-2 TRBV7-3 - CASSPVLGVRTGELFF TGTGCCAGCAGCCCCGTGCTTGGGGTTCGCACCGGGGAGCTGTTTTTT
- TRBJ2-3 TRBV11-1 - CASSPRGTFMADTQYF TGTGCCAGCAGCCCTCGGGGGACTTTCATGGCAGATACGCAGTATTTT
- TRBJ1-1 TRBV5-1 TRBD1 CASSADRGLTGRAFF TGCGCCAGCAGCGCGGACAGGGGGCTAACGGGTCGGGCTTTCTTT
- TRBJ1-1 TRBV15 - CATSRGELNTEAFF TGTGCCACCAGCAGGGGAGAACTGAACACTGAAGCTTTCTTT
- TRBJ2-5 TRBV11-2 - CASSLAGLQETQYF TGTGCCAGCAGCTTAGCAGGGCTCCAAGAGACCCAGTACTTC
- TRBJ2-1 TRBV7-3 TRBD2 CASSSRRGEPYNEQFF TGTGCCAGCAGCTCAAGGCGGGGGGAGCCCTACAATGAGCAGTTCTTC
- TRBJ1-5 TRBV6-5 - CASSTKHPPNQPQHF TGTGCCAGCAGTACCAAGCATCCGCCGAATCAGCCCCAGCATTTT
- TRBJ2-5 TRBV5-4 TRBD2 CASSGGTSVMETQYF TGTGCCAGCAGCGGTGGGACTAGCGTGATGGAGACCCAGTACTTC
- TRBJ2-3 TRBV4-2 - CASSQDRASFTDTQYF TGTGCCAGCAGCCAAGATCGGGCCAGTTTCACAGATACGCAGTATTTT
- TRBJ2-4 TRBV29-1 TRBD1 CSVRGQSQNIQYF TGCAGCGTTAGGGGACAGAGCCAAAACATTCAGTACTTC
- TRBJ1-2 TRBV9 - CASSVGGYGYTF TGTGCCAGCAGCGTAGGGGGTTATGGCTACACCTTC